These T cell receptor beta chains were read from a single sample in a study of glioma-infiltrating T cells after dendritic cell vaccination. Assay used: immunoSEQ multiplex PCR; TCRdb lists only in-frame clones, some missing. The sample includes around 100,000 clones, around 81% of them seen just once. The sequencing here drew on blood, taken before dendritic cell vaccination. These receptors were obtained from a human donor with glioblastoma. The CDR3 runs from the conserved cysteine through the conserved F or W. The D gene is left open where the match is weak. Size tells how often a clone was seen (once, few, many) or the class of an expanded clone, and some rows leave it out.

j_call: TRBJ1-2
d_call: -
v_call: TRBV18
clone_size: -
cdr3_aa: CASSPGSYNYGYTF
cdr3_nt: TGTGCCAGCTCACCGGGCAGCTATAACTATGGCTACACCTTC

j_call: TRBJ1-3
d_call: TRBD1
v_call: TRBV7-9
clone_size: -
cdr3_aa: CASSTRQGITGNTIYF
cdr3_nt: TGTGCCAGCAGCACCCGACAGGGTATTACTGGAAACACCATATATTTT

j_call: TRBJ1-2
d_call: -
v_call: TRBV4-3
clone_size: -
cdr3_aa: CASSRTGGPGYGYTF
cdr3_nt: TGCGCCAGCAGCCGAACCGGAGGTCCTGGCTATGGCTACACCTTC

j_call: TRBJ1-4
d_call: TRBD1
v_call: TRBV29-1
clone_size: -
cdr3_aa: CSVSDRAKEWLFF
cdr3_nt: TGCAGCGTTTCGGACAGGGCAAAGGAGTGGCTGTTTTTT

j_call: TRBJ2-3
d_call: TRBD2
v_call: TRBV7-9
clone_size: -
cdr3_aa: CASSPLASTDTQYF
cdr3_nt: TGTGCCAGCAGCCCACTAGCGAGCACAGATACGCAGTATTTT

j_call: TRBJ1-2
d_call: TRBD1
v_call: TRBV30
clone_size: -
cdr3_aa: CAWSEAGTGIGYTF
cdr3_nt: TGTGCCTGGAGTGAGGCCGGGACAGGGATAGGCTACACCTTC

j_call: TRBJ1-2
d_call: -
v_call: TRBV30
clone_size: -
cdr3_aa: CAWSSGNYGYTF
cdr3_nt: TGTGCCTGGAGTTCGGGGAACTATGGCTACACCTTC

j_call: TRBJ1-4
d_call: TRBD1
v_call: TRBV11-3
clone_size: -
cdr3_aa: CASSLGRDRNEKLFF
cdr3_nt: TGTGCCAGCAGCTTAGGTCGGGACAGGAATGAAAAACTGTTTTTT

j_call: TRBJ1-1
d_call: -
v_call: TRBV19
clone_size: -
cdr3_aa: CASSIAAGATEAFF
cdr3_nt: TGTGCCAGTAGTATAGCTGCAGGGGCTACTGAAGCTTTCTTT

j_call: TRBJ1-1
d_call: -
v_call: TRBV4-1
clone_size: few
cdr3_aa: CASSQGSTRSAFF
cdr3_nt: TGCGCCAGCAGCCAAGGTTCGACAAGATCGGCTTTCTTT

j_call: TRBJ2-1
d_call: TRBD1
v_call: TRBV6-4
clone_size: -
cdr3_aa: CASSAGTGGYNEQFF
cdr3_nt: TGTGCCAGCAGCGCCGGGACAGGGGGTTACAATGAGCAGTTCTTC

j_call: TRBJ2-7
d_call: TRBD2
v_call: TRBV7-6
clone_size: -
cdr3_aa: CASSLGLAGVYEQYF
cdr3_nt: TGTGCCAGCAGCTTAGGACTAGCGGGGGTCTACGAGCAGTACTTC

j_call: TRBJ1-2
d_call: TRBD1
v_call: TRBV5-4
clone_size: -
cdr3_aa: CASSLEGTDYGYTF
cdr3_nt: TGTGCCAGCAGCTTGGAAGGGACAGACTATGGCTACACCTTC

j_call: TRBJ2-5
d_call: -
v_call: TRBV7-8
clone_size: -
cdr3_aa: CASSLVSSRMETQYF
cdr3_nt: TGTGCCAGCAGCTTAGTATCGTCTAGGATGGAGACCCAGTACTTC

j_call: TRBJ2-7
d_call: -
v_call: TRBV6-5
clone_size: -
cdr3_aa: CASSYPRGGQYF
cdr3_nt: TGTGCCAGCAGTTACCCGAGGGGGGGACAGTACTTC

j_call: TRBJ2-7
d_call: -
v_call: TRBV5-1
clone_size: few
cdr3_aa: CASSPEGTRNYEQYF
cdr3_nt: TGCGCCAGCAGTCCCGAAGGGACTCGGAATTACGAGCAGTACTTC

j_call: TRBJ1-2
d_call: TRBD1
v_call: TRBV28
clone_size: -
cdr3_aa: CASSTEGQGNGGYTF
cdr3_nt: TGTGCCAGCAGTACAGAGGGACAGGGAAACGGCGGCTACACCTTC

j_call: TRBJ2-7
d_call: -
v_call: TRBV11-2
clone_size: -
cdr3_aa: CASSLYSSYEQYF
cdr3_nt: TGTGCCAGCAGCTTATATAGCTCCTACGAGCAGTACTTC

j_call: TRBJ2-2
d_call: TRBD1
v_call: TRBV7-9
clone_size: -
cdr3_aa: CASILGTGGELFF
cdr3_nt: TGTGCCAGCATCCTTGGGACAGGCGGGGAGCTGTTTTTT

j_call: TRBJ1-2
d_call: -
v_call: TRBV5-1
clone_size: -
cdr3_aa: CASSPGDKGYGGYTF
cdr3_nt: TGCGCCAGCAGCCCAGGGGACAAGGGATATGGGGGCTACACCTTC

j_call: TRBJ1-1
d_call: -
v_call: TRBV21-1
clone_size: -
cdr3_aa: CASSKRWGEVNTEAFF
cdr3_nt: TGTGCCAGCAGCAAAAGATGGGGCGAGGTGAACACTGAAGCTTTCTTT

j_call: TRBJ2-3
d_call: TRBD2
v_call: TRBV6-5
clone_size: -
cdr3_aa: CASSSTLAGGPDTQYF
cdr3_nt: TGTGCCAGCAGTTCAACACTAGCGGGGGGCCCAGATACGCAGTATTTT

j_call: TRBJ2-7
d_call: TRBD1
v_call: TRBV2
clone_size: -
cdr3_aa: CASRTGPDEQYF
cdr3_nt: TGTGCCAGCAGGACAGGGCCCGACGAGCAGTACTTC

j_call: TRBJ1-2
d_call: -
v_call: TRBV14
clone_size: -
cdr3_aa: CASRHDTNYGYTF
cdr3_nt: TGTGCCAGCAGACACGACACTAACTATGGCTACACCTTC

j_call: TRBJ1-6
d_call: -
v_call: TRBV12-5
clone_size: -
cdr3_aa: CASGLYYWSSYNSPLHF
cdr3_nt: TGTGCTAGTGGTTTGTACTACTGGAGCTCCTATAATTCACCCCTCCACTTT

j_call: TRBJ1-1
d_call: -
v_call: TRBV13
clone_size: -
cdr3_aa: CASSLGASGGTEAFF
cdr3_nt: TGTGCCAGCAGCTTGGGGGCATCGGGTGGCACTGAAGCTTTCTTT

j_call: TRBJ1-2
d_call: -
v_call: TRBV6-1
clone_size: few
cdr3_aa: CASSPTGLGLHGYTF
cdr3_nt: TGTGCCAGCAGTCCAACAGGGTTAGGTTTGCATGGCTACACCTTC

j_call: TRBJ2-7
d_call: -
v_call: TRBV5-1
clone_size: -
cdr3_aa: CASSLVSRPNYEQYF
cdr3_nt: TGCGCCAGCAGCTTGGTCAGTCGTCCTAACTACGAGCAGTACTTC

j_call: TRBJ2-5
d_call: TRBD2
v_call: TRBV4-2
clone_size: -
cdr3_aa: CASSQDKAGAGETQYF
cdr3_nt: TGTGCCAGCAGCCAAGATAAAGCGGGGGCCGGGGAGACCCAGTACTTC

j_call: TRBJ1-4
d_call: -
v_call: TRBV6-5
clone_size: -
cdr3_aa: CASSLWGANEKLFF
cdr3_nt: TGTGCCAGCAGTTTATGGGGAGCTAATGAAAAACTGTTTTTT

j_call: TRBJ1-1
d_call: TRBD1
v_call: TRBV5-1
clone_size: -
cdr3_aa: CASSGAGTENTEAFF
cdr3_nt: TGCGCCAGCAGCGGAGCCGGGACAGAGAACACTGAAGCTTTCTTT

j_call: TRBJ1-1
d_call: -
v_call: TRBV7-6
clone_size: -
cdr3_aa: CASSSLGRGIAFF
cdr3_nt: TGTGCCAGCAGCTCCCTAGGGAGGGGGATAGCTTTCTTT

j_call: TRBJ1-6
d_call: TRBD1
v_call: TRBV19
clone_size: -
cdr3_aa: CASSLNRGSSPLHF
cdr3_nt: TGTGCCAGTAGTTTAAACAGGGGTAGTTCACCCCTCCACTTT

j_call: TRBJ1-2
d_call: TRBD1
v_call: TRBV19
clone_size: -
cdr3_aa: CASRRDREIDNYGYTF
cdr3_nt: TGTGCCAGTCGAAGAGACAGGGAAATAGATAACTATGGCTACACCTTC

j_call: TRBJ2-1
d_call: TRBD2
v_call: TRBV11-2
clone_size: -
cdr3_aa: CASSLVSGGNNEQFF
cdr3_nt: TGTGCCAGCAGCTTAGTTTCGGGGGGGAACAATGAGCAGTTCTTC

j_call: TRBJ1-5
d_call: -
v_call: TRBV11-2
clone_size: few
cdr3_aa: CASSLNGGLNQPQHF
cdr3_nt: TGTGCCAGCAGCTTAAACGGGGGGCTCAATCAGCCCCAGCATTTT

j_call: TRBJ1-2
d_call: -
v_call: TRBV5-1
clone_size: -
cdr3_aa: CASSRGQTNYGYTF
cdr3_nt: TGCGCCAGCAGCCGGGGACAAACTAACTATGGCTACACCTTC

j_call: TRBJ1-2
d_call: TRBD1
v_call: TRBV27
clone_size: few
cdr3_aa: CASSPADRDYGYTF
cdr3_nt: TGTGCCAGCAGCCCAGCCGACAGGGACTATGGCTACACCTTC

j_call: TRBJ2-7
d_call: TRBD2
v_call: TRBV14
clone_size: -
cdr3_aa: CASSQRTIAGGSYEQYF
cdr3_nt: TGTGCCAGCAGCCAAAGAACTATCGCGGGGGGTTCCTACGAGCAGTACTTC

j_call: TRBJ2-2
d_call: TRBD2
v_call: TRBV5-4
clone_size: -
cdr3_aa: CASSYKSGTSWAGTGELFF
cdr3_nt: TGTGCCAGCAGCTACAAATCCGGGACTAGTTGGGCTGGTACCGGGGAGCTGTTTTTT

j_call: TRBJ2-1
d_call: TRBD2
v_call: TRBV7-2
clone_size: -
cdr3_aa: CASSSPLERRGGTYNEQFF
cdr3_nt: TGTGCCAGCAGCTCTCCCCTAGAAAGGCGGGGGGGCACCTACAATGAGCAGTTCTTC

j_call: TRBJ1-3
d_call: -
v_call: TRBV6-6
clone_size: -
cdr3_aa: CASSPPGGNTIYF
cdr3_nt: TGTGCCAGCAGCCCCCCCGGGGGAAACACCATATATTTT